The T cell receptor (beta chain) described here comes from a study of blood T cell repertoires in COVID-19. As originally analysed: Reference gene primer amplification yielded estimated nucleated cell counts. Using immunoSEQ multiplex PCR, the repertoire was profiled, and TCRdb retains in-frame clones only, with some absent. From that table come the V and J calls and clone size; the DNA was used to work out D and trimming. This sample has roughly 500,000 clones, with roughly 87% found just once. This CDR3 region has 14 residues. Trimming removed 0 bases from V and 6 bases from J, with 13 bases in between. The germline gives CDR1 SGHNT, CDR2 YYREEE (reference sequence).

The rearrangement links TRBV5-4 to TRBJ2-7, with a tentative D call TRBD1 (6 bases). The TCR was taken from a man between 18 and 35 years old with COVID-19, enrolled during active disease. Sequenced input: peripheral blood. DNA for the CDR3: TGTGCCAGCAGCTTGGAGTCTCCAGGGGCCGAGCAGTACTTC. Protein: CASSLESPGAEQYF.